This passage covers 30 T cell receptor beta chains from one sample sequenced in a study of radiotherapy plus CTLA-4 blockade in lung cancer. Generated by immunoSEQ multiplex PCR, the TCRdb table keeps only in-frame clones and is missing some. This sample yields 85,000 to 90,000 clones, of which around 90% are seen a single time; 16% belongs to the top ten. The sample here was peripheral blood, taken from a patient treated with radiotherapy plus ipilimumab. These receptors originate from a human donor with non-small cell lung cancer that progressed on radiotherapy plus ipilimumab.

About this clone itself: This CDR3 is also generated by other DNA sequences in the sample. The J gene is TRBJ1-2, the V gene TRBV9; weak D call: TRBD1 (5 bases). The CDR3 runs 15 residues. The germline gives CDR1 SGDLS, CDR2 YYNGEE. Deletions cut 0 bases from V and 1 base from J, with 10 bases between. The CDR3 bases are TGTGCCAGCAGCGTAGAAGGCAGGGTTAACTATGGCTACACCTTC. Amino acids: CASSVEGRVNYGYTF. Variable domain in full (rest from reference TRBV9 and TRBJ1-2): DSGVTQTPKHLITATGQRVTLRCSPRSGDLSVYWYQQSLDQGLQFLIQYYNGEERAKGNILERFSAQQFPDLHSELNLSSLELGDSALYFCASSVEGRVNYGYTFGSGTRLTVV.

The V and J genes are TRBV30 and TRBJ2-3, with 11 bases aligning to TRBD2. The V gene end was trimmed by 2 bases and the J gene end by 4 bases; junction bases not matched to a gene: 5. CDR1 and CDR2 (germline): GTSNPN, SVGIG (reference sequence). The CDR3 runs to 15 residues. CDR3: CAWSRLAGLADTQYF. The CDR3, as DNA: TGTGCCTGGAGTCGACTAGCGGGGTTGGCAGATACGCAGTATTTT.

Concerning this clone itself: This specimen includes other DNA sequences encoding the same CDR3. This chain uses TRBV27 with TRBJ1-3; D might be TRBD1 (5 bases). CDR1 MNHEY and CDR2 SMNVEV come from the germline V gene (reference sequence). With 5 bases removed from V and 2 bases from J, the gap between germline ends came to 10 bases. This CDR3 region has 14 residues. Here the CDR3 DNA reads TGTGCCAGCAGTCCGGGGACGGCTGGAAACACCATATATTTT. It encodes CASSPGTAGNTIYF.

This clone was found once. The rearrangement links TRBV5-6 to TRBJ2-5; 9 positions agree with TRBD1. The J call may be wrong; the DNA end is better matched by TRBJ2-7. Germline V CDR1 and CDR2: SGHDT, YYEEEE. There are 14 residues in the CDR3. CDR3 residues: CASSIGQGPYEQYF. The DNA for the CDR3 is TGTGCCAGCAGCATAGGACAGGGGCCCTACGAGCAGTACTTC.

Comments on this clone: Other DNA sequences in the same sample also yield this CDR3. The chain links TRBV5-1 to TRBJ2-1; D remains ambiguous. Deletions cut 2 bases from V and 0 bases from J, with 9 bases between. This CDR3 contains 15 residues. Germline V CDR1 and CDR2: SGHRS, YFSETQ. In DNA, the CDR3 is TGCGCCAGCAGCTTAAGTGGCAGCTCCTACAATGAGCAGTTCTTC. Translation: CASSLSGSSYNEQFF.

The chain couples TRBV9 to TRBJ1-4; unclear D gene. Germline CDR1 is SGDLS and CDR2 is YYNGEE. The CDR3 consists of 15 residues. Trimming took 0 bases from V and 0 from J, leaving 6 bases between them. CDR3: CASSVGDATNEKLFF. The CDR3 DNA reads TGTGCCAGCAGCGTAGGGGATGCAACTAATGAAAAACTGTTTTTT.

This clone is a singleton in its sample. V gene TRBV7-9 combines with J gene TRBJ1-1, with D unclear. Trimming cost V 2 bases and J 11 bases, with 15 bases left between them. The V gene's germline CDR1 is SEHNR and CDR2 FQNEAQ (reference sequence). The CDR3 has 13 amino acids. In DNA form, the CDR3 reads TGTGCCAGCAGCTTATTGGGCCAAACGGCGGCTTTCTTT. Amino acid sequence: CASSLLGQTAAFF. Complete variable domain (other parts from reference TRBV7-9 and TRBJ1-1): DTGVSQNPRHKITKRGQNVTFRCDPISEHNRLYWYRQTLGQGPEFLTYFQNEAQLEKSRLLSDRFSAERPKGSFSTLEIQRTEQGDSAMYLCASSLLGQTAAFFGQGTRLTVV.

This chain joins TRBV29-1 and TRBJ1-4; 9 bases match TRBD1. From germline, CDR1 is SQVTM and CDR2 ANQGSEA. The V gene end was trimmed by 6 bases and the J gene end by 5 bases; junction bases not matched to a gene: 10. CDR3 size: 15 residues. CDR3 in amino acids: CSVAPGGQGNEKLFF. The CDR3 DNA follows: TGCAGCGTGGCGCCCGGGGGACAGGGAAATGAAAAACTGTTTTTT.

The chain is built from TRBV19 and TRBJ1-1, with 9 bases fitting TRBD1. This CDR3 region has 15 residues. The junction had 9 bases not matched to a gene; V was cut back by 5 bases and J by 5 bases. The germline gives CDR1 LNHDA, CDR2 SQIVND (reference sequence). For the CDR3, the DNA is TGTGCCAGTAGTGCCTTGACAGGGGGAAGGACTGAAGCTTTCTTT. This encodes CASSALTGGRTEAFF.

The chain links TRBV4-1 to TRBJ1-3, with D maybe TRBD1 (5 bases). From germline, CDR1 is MGHRA and CDR2 YSYEKL. Trimming took 1 base from V and 2 from J, leaving 9 bases between them. CDR3 size: 15 residues. CDR3 in amino acids: CASSQGRDAGNTIYF. Written as DNA, the CDR3 is TGCGCCAGCAGCCAAGGCAGGGACGCTGGAAACACCATATATTTT.

This chain joins TRBV5-1 and TRBJ1-1; 7 positions match TRBD1. The length of the CDR3 is 16 residues. Germline loops: CDR1 SGHRS, CDR2 YFSETQ. Unmatched junction bases numbered 13, after V lost 4 bases and J lost 4 bases. The CDR3 DNA sequence: TGCGCCAGCAGCCCAGGAGGGACAGCGCCCGGCACTGAAGCTTTCTTT. Translation gives CASSPGGTAPGTEAFF. Supplemented by reference TRBV5-1 and TRBJ1-1, the full variable domain reads KAGVTQTPRYLIKTRGQQVTLSCSPISGHRSVSWYQQTPGQGLQFLFEYFSETQRNKGNFPGRFSGRQFSNSRSEMNVSTLELGDSALYLCASSPGGTAPGTEAFFGQGTRLTVV.

A remark on this clone: An end of the junction differs from the germline gene, which may be a read error. The gene calls are TRBV2 and TRBJ1-4; the D is unclear. CDR3 size: 12 residues. CDR1 is SNHLY and CDR2 is FYNNEI in the germline V gene. CDR3 sequence (DNA): TGTGCCAGCCGTGAGGAGAATGAAAAACTGTTTTTT. This codes for CASREENEKLFF.

The rearrangement links TRBV6-5 to TRBJ2-5; 8 bases fit TRBD1. Judging by the DNA end, TRBJ2-7 fits better; the J call may be wrong. The CDR3 loop spans 14 amino acids. The germline V gene encodes CDR1 MNHEY and CDR2 SVGAGI. The CDR3 nucleotides read TGTGCCAGCAGTGCCCAGGGGGCTGCGAGCGAGCAGTACTTC. Protein: CASSAQGAASEQYF.

This rearrangement joins TRBV11-2 to TRBJ1-6, with 8 bases aligning to TRBD1. The CDR3 contains 15 residues. Germline V gene data show CDR1 as SGHAT and CDR2 as FQNNGV. V lost 3 bases to trimming and J lost 9 bases; unmatched junction nucleotides: 7. The CDR3 loop is CASSFDRGGLSPLHF. CDR3 nucleotides: TGTGCCAGCAGCTTTGACAGGGGAGGACTTTCACCCCTCCACTTT.

V is TRBV25-1 and J is TRBJ2-7; perhaps TRBD2 as D (6 bases). The CDR3 extends over 15 amino acids. V was trimmed by 1 base and J by 2 bases, leaving 12 bases between them. Germline lookup yields CDR1 MGHDK and CDR2 SYGVNS. This CDR3 reads CASSESLGTPYEQYF. The CDR3 DNA sequence: TGTGCCAGCAGTGAATCCCTCGGGACTCCCTACGAGCAGTACTTC.

This clone has just one count. J is TRBJ2-1 and V is TRBV5-4, with 9 positions matching TRBD1. The CDR3 is made up of 16 amino acids. Per the germline V gene, CDR1 is SGHNT and CDR2 is YYREEE (reference sequence). J lost 4 bases, V lost 0 bases, and 5 bases had no gene match. Here the CDR3 DNA reads TGTGCCAGCAGCTTGGGGGGCGGACAGGGGTACAATGAGCAGTTCTTC. Translating it yields CASSLGGGQGYNEQFF.

The V call is TRBV21-1, the J call TRBJ2-1; TRBD2 was called by the table and not checked on the DNA. TRBV21-1 counts as a pseudogene. The CDR3 has 17 amino acids. Written as DNA, the CDR3 is TGTGCCAGCAGCAAACCGCTGAGGACCAGACTACCAAATGAGCAGTTCTTC. Translation: CASSKPLRTRLPNEQFF.

This clone was recorded a few times. The chain couples TRBV5-1 to TRBJ1-1, with D possibly being TRBD1 (5 bases). CDR3 length equals 13 residues. The V end lost 0 bases, the J end lost 6 bases, and 9 bases lay between the germline ends. CDR1 is SGHRS, CDR2 YFSETQ, per germline. The chain's CDR3 is CASSLGGKAEAFF. CDR3 bases: TGCGCCAGCAGCTTGGGGGGGAAGGCTGAAGCTTTCTTT.

The chain links TRBV2 to TRBJ1-5; a weak D match, TRBD1 (5 bases). The V gene lost 4 bases and the J gene lost 2 bases, with 9 bases spanning the gap. Per germline, CDR1 SNHLY and CDR2 FYNNEI. CDR3 length: 14 amino acids. In DNA form, the CDR3 reads TGTGCCAGCAGTGTGGGGCAGGGCAATCAGCCCCAGCATTTT. As protein: CASSVGQGNQPQHF.

This clone was counted only a few times. The J gene is TRBJ1-6, the V gene TRBV5-4, with 8 bases lining up with TRBD1. The germline gives CDR1 SGHNT, CDR2 YYREEE (reference sequence). The ends lost 0 bases at V and 9 bases at J; junction bases unmatched: 5. The CDR3 spans 15 residues. The CDR3 coding sequence is TGTGCCAGCAGCTTGGTGGACAGGGTGATTTCACCCCTCCACTTT. Translation: CASSLVDRVISPLHF.

CDR3 in DNA: TGTGCCAGCAGCTTCTGGGACTGGGAATTGAACAATGAGCAGTTCTTC. This sequence encodes CASSFWDWELNNEQFF. The V gene is TRBV7-8, the J gene TRBJ2-1, with D tentatively TRBD2 (6 bases). CDR3 length equals 16 residues. The germline gives CDR1 SGHVS, CDR2 FQNEAQ. V was trimmed by 3 bases and J by 5 bases, leaving 17 bases between them. The variable domain in full, completed from reference TRBV7-8 and TRBJ2-1, reads GAGVSQSPRYKVAKRGQDVALRCDPISGHVSLFWYQQALGQGPEFLTYFQNEAQLDKSGLPSDRFFAERPEGSVSTLKIQRTQQEDSAVYLCASSFWDWELNNEQFFGPGTRLTVL.

CDR3 sequence (DNA): TGTGCCAGCAGGGCCGGGACTAACTACAATGAGCAGTTCTTC. Its protein is CASRAGTNYNEQFF. This rearrangement joins TRBV27 to TRBJ2-1; the match to TRBD2 covers 7 bases. J gave up 3 bases and V 6 bases, and 5 bases lay outside the gene matches. Per the germline V gene, CDR1 is MNHEY and CDR2 is SMNVEV (reference sequence). The length of the CDR3 is 14 residues.

The chain combines TRBV28 with TRBJ2-7, with D uncertain. Per germline, CDR1 MDHEN and CDR2 SYDVKM. CDR3 length equals 14 residues. V was clipped by 2 bases and J by 2 bases, with 10 bases between them. The CDR3 nucleotides are TGTGCCAGCAGTTTAACAGTCTGGACCTACGAGCAGTACTTC. Translated: CASSLTVWTYEQYF.

This chain joins TRBV30 and TRBJ2-7; D remains unclear. Germline CDR1 and CDR2: GTSNPN and SVGIG (reference sequence). Trimming removed 2 bases from V and 3 bases from J, with 17 bases in between. The CDR3 consists of 15 residues. Here the CDR3 reads CAWSLKFNPNYEQYF. As DNA, the CDR3 is TGTGCCTGGAGTCTTAAGTTTAACCCCAACTACGAGCAGTACTTC.

V usage is TRBV11-3 and J usage is TRBJ2-2; TRBD2 aligns across 8 bases. CDR3 length: 17 residues. Germline CDR1 reads SGHNT; CDR2 reads YENEEA. V lost 3 bases to trimming and J lost 6 bases; unmatched junction nucleotides: 12. The CDR3 DNA reads TGTGCCAGCAGCTTGAGCGGGAGCGTCGGGGGGGCCGGGGAGCTGTTTTTT. Its translation: CASSLSGSVGGAGELFF.

The chain combines TRBV4-1 with TRBJ1-1, with a weak D call TRBD1 (5 bases). The germline CDR1 and CDR2 sequences are MGHRA and YSYEKL. V was pared by 1 base and J by 1 base, with 10 bases between. This CDR3 contains 15 residues. Here the CDR3 DNA reads TGCGCCAGCAGCCAAGGGGGCAGTGCGAACACTGAAGCTTTCTTT. Translation gives CASSQGGSANTEAFF.

This clone occurred once. V usage is TRBV23-1 and J usage is TRBJ2-3, with a weak D call TRBD1 (6 bases). TRBV23-1 is filed as an ORF, its function uncertain. The CDR3 is 21 amino acids. Between the trimmed V and J ends, which lost 0 bases and 2 bases, there was a span of 27 bases. The CDR3 DNA is TGCGCCAGCAGTCAATCTGATGGTAGAAAGGAACAGGGATTGGTCACAGATACGCAGTATTTT. It yields the protein CASSQSDGRKEQGLVTDTQYF.

J is TRBJ1-4 and V is TRBV2; TRBD1 might be the D (5 bases). Germline V gene data show CDR1 as SNHLY and CDR2 as FYNNEI. CDR3 length: 13 residues. Trimming stripped 11 bases from V and 8 bases from J, with 18 bases between. The CDR3 reads CAGQQARDEKLFF. The CDR3 DNA sequence: TGTGCCGGCCAACAGGCCCGGGACGAAAAACTGTTTTTT.

CDR3 sequence reads: CAWSVPGPNTEAFF. The CDR3 nucleotides read TGTGCCTGGAGTGTACCAGGACCGAACACTGAAGCTTTCTTT. The chain is built from TRBV30 and TRBJ1-1; D uncertain. V lost 0 bases to trimming and J lost 1 base, with 9 bases between them. Germline V gene data show CDR1 as GTSNPN and CDR2 as SVGIG (reference sequence). The CDR3 runs to 14 residues. Based on the CDR3 plus reference TRBV30 and TRBJ1-1, the full variable domain is SQTIHQWPATLVQPVGSPLSLECTVEGTSNPNLYWYRQAAGRGLQLLFYSVGIGQISSEVPQNLSASRPQDRQFILSSKKLLLSDSGFYLCAWSVPGPNTEAFFGQGTRLTVV.

This chain uses TRBV6-5 with TRBJ2-7; TRBD2 aligns across 8 bases. CDR1 and CDR2 from the germline V gene are MNHEY and SVGAGI. V shed 4 bases and J 3 bases; nucleotides not matched to a gene: 5. The length of the CDR3 is 14 residues. The CDR3 sequence is CASSLSSGSYEQYF. Written as DNA, the CDR3 is TGTGCCAGCAGTTTATCGAGCGGGAGCTACGAGCAGTACTTC.